This TCR beta chain emerged from a study of shared clonotypes between healthy human individuals. Germline V lookup: CDR1 SEHNR, CDR2 FQNEAQ (reference sequence). The CDR3 length is 16 residues. Trimming removed 3 bases from V and 4 bases from J; junction bases left unmatched: 11. CD45RO-negative CD8 cells positively selected for CCR7 made up the naive population, which excluded terminally differentiated effector memory CD45RA+ cells. This table comes from immunoSEQ multiplex PCR, and its TCRdb copy is limited to in-frame clones, with some not included. The profile shows hundreds of thousands of clones, around 90% of them singletons.

Sequenced material: naive CD8+ T cells sorted from blood. The TCR sequence derives from a man aged 30-40 years in good health. This chain connects TRBV7-9 to TRBJ2-5, with 7 bases that match TRBD2. The CDR3 sequence is CASSFDTGGSRETQYF. The CDR3 bases are TGTGCCAGCAGCTTCGATACGGGAGGAAGCAGAGAGACCCAGTACTTC.